The 26 T cell receptor beta chains below all came from one sample that was sequenced in a study of blood T cells in healthy people across ages. A sample-barcoded 5' primer and a J-beta primer mix were used in a second PCR of about 6 to 12 cycles. TCRdb recomputed calls from the 5' RACE reads with MiXCR, one row per CDR3 protein. The table includes around 1,500,000 distinct CDR3 sequences, under 30% detected once. Specimen: blood. The receptors shown here come from a woman in her twenties or thirties in good health.

This clonotype came up a few times. V and J are TRBV6-5 and TRBJ2-4; 10 nucleotides agree with TRBD1. V lost 2 bases to trimming and J lost 2 bases; unmatched junction nucleotides: 9. The CDR3 runs 18 residues. From germline, CDR1 is MNHEY and CDR2 SVGAGI. The CDR3 nucleotides are TGTGCCAGCAGTTACCCCCGACAGGGGGCGCAAACCAAAAACATTCAGTACTTC. This translates into CASSYPRQGAQTKNIQYF.

This chain uses TRBV7-8 with TRBJ1-5, with a tentative D call TRBD1 (5 bases). This CDR3 region has 15 residues. Germline loops: CDR1 SGHVS, CDR2 FQNEAQ. Trimming shortened V by 7 bases and J by 2 bases, and 15 bases separated the two germline ends. The CDR3 DNA is TGTGCCAGCACCCAATACCGGGACGGCAATCAGCCCCAGCATTTT. It codes for CASTQYRDGNQPQHF.

This sequence joins TRBV4-1 and TRBJ2-5, with 9 bases fitting TRBD2. The CDR3 sequence is 14 residues long. The J segment lost 7 bases and the V segment lost 3 bases, leaving 6 bases of the junction unmatched. CDR1 is MGHRA and CDR2 is YSYEKL in the germline V gene. The CDR3 sequence is CASSQLAGEGTQYF. CDR3 sequence (DNA): TGCGCCAGCAGCCAGTTAGCGGGAGAGGGGACCCAGTACTTC.

This chain connects TRBV20-1 to TRBJ1-5; 8 bases are a match to TRBD1. Trimming removed 5 bases from V and 7 bases from J; junction bases left unmatched: 4. Per the germline V gene, CDR1 is DFQATT and CDR2 is SNEGSKA (reference sequence). This CDR3 has 12 amino acids. The CDR3 sequence: CSAGQGSQPQHF. CDR3 DNA sequence: TGCAGTGCTGGACAGGGATCACAGCCCCAGCATTTT.

DNA for the CDR3: TGCAGTGCACCCCGAACAGGGATAACCCCCTACGAGCAGTACTTC. Translated, it gives CSAPRTGITPYEQYF. This chain connects TRBV20-1 to TRBJ2-7; possibly TRBD1 for D (6 bases). Trimming shortened V by 6 bases and J by 2 bases, and 20 bases separated the two germline ends. Germline V gives CDR1 DFQATT, CDR2 SNEGSKA (reference sequence). The length of the CDR3 is 15 residues.

The chain couples TRBV12-5 to TRBJ1-1; tentatively, D is TRBD1 (5 bases). V was pared by 3 bases and J by 4 bases, with 15 bases between. Looked up from germline, CDR1 is LGHNT and CDR2 is FRNRAP. The CDR3 contains 15 residues. DNA for the CDR3: TGTGCTAGTGGTTTAAGGGCCAGGGTGGGCACTGAAGCTTTCTTT. Its translation: CASGLRARVGTEAFF.

This clonotype was detected only a few times. The rearrangement joins TRBV12-3 or TRBV12-4 to TRBJ2-7; 10 bases match TRBD2. Trimming at V came to 1 base and at J to 2 bases, leaving 11 bases not matched to a gene. CDR3 length: 18 residues. The DNA for the CDR3 is TGTGCCAGCAGTTTAGGGGCTAGCGGGGGACTAAGTGCCTACGAGCAGTACTTC. This codes for CASSLGASGGLSAYEQYF.

With respect to this clonotype: The DNA is omitted, as the CDR3 cannot be located on it reliably, and the CDR3 follows TCRdb's listing. The V call is TRBV20-1, the J call TRBJ1-2; TRBD1, the table's D call, was not compared with the DNA. CDR1 and CDR2 from the germline V gene are DFQATT and SNEGSKA (reference sequence). The CDR3 region is 16 residues in length, termini included. CDR3 amino acids: CNASGGEDRGYYCYTF.

The chain recombines TRBV20-1 with TRBJ1-5; 10 nucleotides line up with TRBD1. The germline V gene encodes CDR1 DFQATT and CDR2 SNEGSKA (reference sequence). This CDR3 has 15 amino acids. V was pared by 5 bases and J by 3 bases, with 7 bases of the junction left unmatched. CDR3 region: CSASRDRGFNQPQHF. In nucleotides, the CDR3 is TGCAGTGCTTCCCGGGACAGGGGTTTCAATCAGCCCCAGCATTTT.

Note on this clonotype: Germline and junction disagree at one end, which may indicate a read error. The chain carries TRBV28 and TRBJ2-1; 8 bases line up with TRBD1. CDR1 MDHEN and CDR2 SYDVKM come from the germline V gene. This CDR3 has 16 residues. DNA of the CDR3: TGTGCCAGCAGTTTACGGACAGGGAGCGGCTACAATGAGCTGTTCTTC. Amino acids: CASSLRTGSGYNELFF.

This clonotype was observed a handful of times. The chain has TRBV10-3 and TRBJ2-1, with 7 bases that match TRBD2. Looked up from germline, CDR1 is ENHRY and CDR2 is SYGVKD. The CDR3 extends over 14 amino acids. V lost 5 bases, J lost 9 bases, and 10 bases stayed unmatched. The CDR3 loop is CAISKSGVESEQFF. The CDR3 coding sequence is TGTGCCATCAGTAAGAGCGGGGTCGAGTCTGAGCAGTTCTTC.

This clonotype has more than one count but fewer than ten. The gene calls are TRBV12-3 or TRBV12-4 and TRBJ1-2; 8 bases align to TRBD1. V gave up 6 bases and J gave up 8 bases; unmatched junction bases: 14. The CDR3 covers 15 residues. The DNA of the CDR3 is TGTGCCAGCAGCAAAAGCGGCGGGACAGGTTGGGGCTACACCTTC. Protein: CASSKSGGTGWGYTF.

The chain has TRBV6-1 and TRBJ2-7; tentatively, D is TRBD2 (5 bases). With 7 bases removed from V and 0 bases from J, the gap between germline ends came to 16 bases. This CDR3 has 15 amino acids. The V gene's germline CDR1 is MNHNS and CDR2 SASEGT. CDR3 bases: TGTGCCAGCATCGGGGTGCACCTCAGCTCCTACGAGCAGTACTTC. This gives the protein CASIGVHLSSYEQYF.

This clonotype showed up many times. V usage is TRBV24-1 and J usage is TRBJ2-1; TRBD1 aligns across 9 bases. Trimming at V came to 6 bases and at J to 7 bases, leaving 6 bases not matched to a gene. The length of the CDR3 is 14 residues. Germline values: CDR1 KGHDR, CDR2 SFDVKD. In DNA, the CDR3 is TGTGCCACCAGTCCGGGACAGGGTGTAAATGAGCAGTTCTTC. Amino acids: CATSPGQGVNEQFF.

V gene TRBV12-3 or TRBV12-4 combines with J gene TRBJ1-4; D unclear. The CDR3 runs to 11 residues. Trimming removed 2 bases at V and 11 bases at J, with 6 bases between. The CDR3 DNA reads as TGTGCCAGCAGTTTAAGCGGGAAACTGTTTTTT. Its protein is CASSLSGKLFF.

This clonotype was counted only a few times. The rearrangement links TRBV12-3 or TRBV12-4 to TRBJ1-1, with TRBD1 as a possible D gene (6 bases). V lost 2 bases and J 11 bases, leaving 15 bases between the germline ends. This CDR3 region has 13 residues. The CDR3 bases are TGTGCCAGCAGTTTAAGGGGGGCGACTGGGGCTTTCTTT. This codes for CASSLRGATGAFF.

The rearrangement joins TRBV7-2 to TRBJ1-2; TRBD1 agrees at 7 bases. The length of the CDR3 is 14 residues. J lost 6 bases, V lost 3 bases, and 7 bases had no gene match. Germline V gives CDR1 SGHTA, CDR2 FQGNSA. CDR3 region: CASSFISTGDGYTF. DNA of the CDR3: TGTGCCAGCAGCTTTATCTCAACAGGGGATGGCTACACCTTC.

This clonotype was counted only a few times. V is TRBV25-1 and J is TRBJ2-5; 14 bases match TRBD2. The length of the CDR3 is 18 residues. Germline-derived CDR1 and CDR2 are MGHDK and SYGVNS. With V trimmed by 6 bases and J by 0 bases, 9 bases remained unmatched. Here the CDR3 reads CASREGLAGGTYQETQYF. CDR3 bases: TGTGCCAGCAGGGAAGGACTAGCGGGAGGAACATACCAAGAGACCCAGTACTTC. Filled out from reference TRBV25-1 and TRBJ2-5, the complete variable domain reads EADIYQTPRYLVIGTGKKITLECSQTMGHDKMYWYQQDPGMELHLIHYSYGVNSTEKGDLSSESTVSRIRTEHFPLTLESARPSHTSQYLCASREGLAGGTYQETQYFGPGTRLLVL.

The rearrangement uses TRBV5-1 and TRBJ2-7, with 10 nucleotides matching TRBD2. Germline CDR1 is SGHRS and CDR2 is YFSETQ. J gave up 6 bases and V 3 bases, and 15 bases lay outside the gene matches. This CDR3 region has 17 residues. The CDR3 DNA follows: TGCGCCAGCAGCTCGATCAGGACCTCAGCGGGGGGGACCGAGCAGTACTTC. Residues: CASSSIRTSAGGTEQYF. The full variable domain, with the rest looked up from reference TRBV5-1 and TRBJ2-7, is KAGVTQTPRYLIKTRGQQVTLSCSPISGHRSVSWYQQTPGQGLQFLFEYFSETQRNKGNFPGRFSGRQFSNSRSEMNVSTLELGDSALYLCASSSIRTSAGGTEQYFGPGTRLTVT.

On this clonotype itself: A much larger clone differs from this one at a single base, so this may be a read error. The chain employs TRBV12-3 or TRBV12-4 and TRBJ2-4; 10 nucleotides line up with TRBD2. The CDR3 runs to 18 residues. The ends lost 2 bases at V and 13 bases at J; junction bases unmatched: 20. For the CDR3, the DNA is TGTGCCAGCAGTTTAAGGGGACTAGCGAGCAGCTCCTACAATGAGCAGTACTTC. Translation gives CASSLRGLASSSYNEQYF.

The CDR3 DNA is TGCAGCGTTCGTGGGGGAGGGAACAATGAGCAGTACTTC. The encoded protein is CSVRGGGNNEQYF. The chain combines TRBV29-1 with TRBJ2-7; 7 positions agree with TRBD2. Per germline, CDR1 SQVTM and CDR2 ANQGSEA. This CDR3 has 13 amino acids. V was clipped by 5 bases and J by 7 bases; unmatched bases: 11.

This chain joins TRBV11-2 and TRBJ2-1; maybe TRBD1 (5 bases). CDR1 SGHAT and CDR2 FQNNGV come from the germline V gene. V gave up 1 base and J gave up 8 bases, with 18 bases separating them. The CDR3 is 16 amino acids. The CDR3: CASSLGGGASHDEQFF. In DNA form, the CDR3 reads TGTGCCAGCAGCTTAGGGGGTGGGGCATCGCACGATGAGCAGTTCTTC.

This clonotype showed up just once. Possible read error: a much larger clone is one base away. V usage is TRBV11-2 and J usage is TRBJ2-1, with D maybe TRBD2 (6 bases). Germline CDR1 and CDR2: SGHAT and FQNNGV. The CDR3 extends over 15 amino acids. The CDR3: CVSSLDSGSYNEQFF. As DNA, the CDR3 is TGTGTCAGCAGCTTAGATAGCGGTAGCTACAATGAGCAGTTCTTC.

This chain connects TRBV2 to TRBJ1-5, with TRBD1 matching over 7 bases. In germline, CDR1 is SNHLY, CDR2 FYNNEI. The CDR3 contains 15 residues. Trimming removed 1 base from V and 10 bases from J; junction bases left unmatched: 10. CDR3 protein: CASSEEQGTGQPQHF. The CDR3 DNA follows: TGTGCCAGCAGTGAAGAACAGGGGACCGGTCAACCCCAGCATTTT.

This clonotype was detected only a few times. This rearrangement joins TRBV7-3 to TRBJ2-2; 7 bases are shared with TRBD2. Germline CDR1 SGHTA, CDR2 FQGTGA. Unmatched junction bases numbered 9, after V lost 5 bases and J lost 6 bases. The CDR3 runs to 15 residues. The DNA of the CDR3 is TGTGCCAGCAGCATGCTGGGACTATTATCCGGGGAGCTGTTTTTT. This codes for CASSMLGLLSGELFF.

The rearrangement links TRBV29-1 to TRBJ2-7, with a tentative D call TRBD2 (5 bases). The J call may be mistaken, given a closer DNA end match to TRBJ2-1. This CDR3 has 14 residues. Germline V gene data show CDR1 as SQVTM and CDR2 as ANQGSEA. The CDR3 here is CSVAAMEDSYEQFF. For the CDR3, the DNA is TGCAGCGTCGCGGCGATGGAGGATTCCTACGAGCAGTTCTTC.